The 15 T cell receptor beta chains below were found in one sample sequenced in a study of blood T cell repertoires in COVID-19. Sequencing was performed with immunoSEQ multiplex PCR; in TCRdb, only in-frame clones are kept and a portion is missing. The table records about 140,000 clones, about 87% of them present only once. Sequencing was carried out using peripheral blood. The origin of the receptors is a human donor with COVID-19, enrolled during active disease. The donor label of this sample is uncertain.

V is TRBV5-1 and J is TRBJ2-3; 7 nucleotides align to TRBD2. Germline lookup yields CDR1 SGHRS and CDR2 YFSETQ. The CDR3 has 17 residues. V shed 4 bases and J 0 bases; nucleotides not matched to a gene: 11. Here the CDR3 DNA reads TGCGCCAGCAGCCTCCCCCTGGGGGGGGGAAGCACAGATACGCAGTATTTT. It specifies CASSLPLGGGSTDTQYF.

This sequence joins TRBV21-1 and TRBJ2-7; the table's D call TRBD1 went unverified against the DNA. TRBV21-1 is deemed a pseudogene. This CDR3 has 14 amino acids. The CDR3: CASSTWTGFYEQYF. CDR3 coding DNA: TGTGCCAGCAGCACCTGGACAGGGTTCTACGAGCAGTACTTC.

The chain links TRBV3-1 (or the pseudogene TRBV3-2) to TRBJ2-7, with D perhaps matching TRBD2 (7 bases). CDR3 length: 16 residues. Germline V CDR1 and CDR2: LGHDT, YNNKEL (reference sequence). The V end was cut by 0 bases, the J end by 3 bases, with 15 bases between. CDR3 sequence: CASSQDLWRGGYEQYF. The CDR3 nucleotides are TGTGCCAGCAGCCAAGATCTTTGGAGGGGGGGCTACGAGCAGTACTTC.

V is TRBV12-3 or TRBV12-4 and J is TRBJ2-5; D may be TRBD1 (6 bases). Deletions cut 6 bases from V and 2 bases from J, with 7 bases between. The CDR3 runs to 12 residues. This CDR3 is CASSGQQETQYF. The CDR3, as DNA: TGTGCCAGCAGCGGACAGCAAGAGACCCAGTACTTC.

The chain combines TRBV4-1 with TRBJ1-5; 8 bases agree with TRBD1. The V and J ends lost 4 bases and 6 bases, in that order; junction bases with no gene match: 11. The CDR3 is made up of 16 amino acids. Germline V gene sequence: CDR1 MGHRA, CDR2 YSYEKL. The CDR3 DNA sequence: TGCGCCAGCAGCCCCCACGGGGCAGGGGGCACTCAGCCCCAGCATTTT. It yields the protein CASSPHGAGGTQPQHF.

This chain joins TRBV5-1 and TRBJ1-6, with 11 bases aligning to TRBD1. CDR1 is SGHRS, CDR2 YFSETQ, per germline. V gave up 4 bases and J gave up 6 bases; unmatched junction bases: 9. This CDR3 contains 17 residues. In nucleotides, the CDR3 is TGCGCCAGCAGCCTTTGGGACAGGGGGTCAGTTAATTCACCCCTCCACTTT. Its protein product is CASSLWDRGSVNSPLHF. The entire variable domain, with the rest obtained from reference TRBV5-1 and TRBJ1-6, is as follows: KAGVTQTPRYLIKTRGQQVTLSCSPISGHRSVSWYQQTPGQGLQFLFEYFSETQRNKGNFPGRFSGRQFSNSRSEMNVSTLELGDSALYLCASSLWDRGSVNSPLHFGNGTRLTVT.

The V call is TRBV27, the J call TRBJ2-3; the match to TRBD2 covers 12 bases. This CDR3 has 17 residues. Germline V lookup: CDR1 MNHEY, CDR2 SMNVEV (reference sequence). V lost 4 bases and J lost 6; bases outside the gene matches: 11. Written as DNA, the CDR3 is TGTGCCAGCAGTTACGGAACCGCTAGCGGGGGGGCCGATACGCAGTATTTT. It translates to CASSYGTASGGADTQYF.

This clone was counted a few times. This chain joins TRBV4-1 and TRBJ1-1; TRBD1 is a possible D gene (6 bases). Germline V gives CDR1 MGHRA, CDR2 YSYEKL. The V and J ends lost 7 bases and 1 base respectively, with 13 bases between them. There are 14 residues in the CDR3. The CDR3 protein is CASTLRGRNTEAFF. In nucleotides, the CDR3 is TGCGCCAGCACCCTAAGGGGGAGGAACACTGAAGCTTTCTTT.

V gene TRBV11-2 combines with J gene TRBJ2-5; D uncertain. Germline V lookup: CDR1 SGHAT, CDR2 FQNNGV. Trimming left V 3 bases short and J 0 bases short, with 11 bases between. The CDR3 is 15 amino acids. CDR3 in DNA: TGTGCCAGCAGCTTGGGTAGAGCGTACCAAGAGACCCAGTACTTC. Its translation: CASSLGRAYQETQYF. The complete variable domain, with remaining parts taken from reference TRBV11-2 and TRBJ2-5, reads EAGVAQSPRYKIIEKRQSVAFWCNPISGHATLYWYQQILGQGPKLLIQFQNNGVVDDSQLPKDRFSAERLKGVDSTLKIQPAKLEDSAVYLCASSLGRAYQETQYFGPGTRLLVL.

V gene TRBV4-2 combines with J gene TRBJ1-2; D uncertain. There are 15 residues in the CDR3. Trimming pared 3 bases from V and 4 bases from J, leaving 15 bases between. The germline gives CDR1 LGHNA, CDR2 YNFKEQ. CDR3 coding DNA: TGTGCCAGCAGCCACCAGCGGGAGGTAGTCTATGGCTACACCTTC. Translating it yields CASSHQREVVYGYTF.

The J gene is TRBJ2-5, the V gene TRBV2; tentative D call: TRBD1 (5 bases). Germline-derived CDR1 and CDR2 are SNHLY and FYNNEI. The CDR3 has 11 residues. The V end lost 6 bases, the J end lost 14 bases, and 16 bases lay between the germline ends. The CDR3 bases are TGTGCCAGCAGGCTCGAGTACAGGTATTACTTC. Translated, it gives CASRLEYRYYF.

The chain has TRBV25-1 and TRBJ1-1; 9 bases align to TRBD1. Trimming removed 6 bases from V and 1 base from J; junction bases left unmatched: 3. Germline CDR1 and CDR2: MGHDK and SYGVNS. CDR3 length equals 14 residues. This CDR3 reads CASSATGGNTEAFF. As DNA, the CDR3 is TGTGCCAGCAGCGCGACAGGGGGGAACACTGAAGCTTTCTTT.

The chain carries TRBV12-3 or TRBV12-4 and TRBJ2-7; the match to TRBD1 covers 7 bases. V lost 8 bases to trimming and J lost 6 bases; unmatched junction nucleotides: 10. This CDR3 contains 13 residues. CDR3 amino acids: CASRQGPTGEQYF. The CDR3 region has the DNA TGTGCCAGCCGACAGGGACCCACTGGCGAGCAGTACTTC.

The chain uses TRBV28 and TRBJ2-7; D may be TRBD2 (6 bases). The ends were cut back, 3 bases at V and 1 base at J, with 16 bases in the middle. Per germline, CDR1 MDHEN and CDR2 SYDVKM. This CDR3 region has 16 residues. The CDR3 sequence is CASSLLGEESSYEQYF. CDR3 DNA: TGTGCCAGCAGTTTGCTCGGGGAGGAATCTTCCTACGAGCAGTACTTC.

The CDR3 nucleotides read TGTGCCAGCAGCTCGACAGGGATTCGGACTGAAGCTTTCTTT. It codes for CASSSTGIRTEAFF. The chain employs TRBV13 and TRBJ1-1; 7 bases align to TRBD1. Germline V gene sequence: CDR1 PRHDT, CDR2 FYEKMQ (reference sequence). With 4 bases clipped from V and 5 bases from J, the junction kept 7 bases outside the gene matches. This CDR3 has 14 residues.